This T cell receptor beta chain originates from a study of OX40 agonist ivuxolimab in advanced cancers. Looking at the study overall: An agonistic human IgG2 monoclonal antibody against OX40 (CD134) was given. Three patients showed partial responses: one hepatocellular carcinoma and two cutaneous melanoma cases. Study-wide findings and caveats: The antigen specificity of the peripheral T cells (those that were expanded) was not determined.

Regarding this clone: Its antigen is not known.

TCRdb's table, derived via immunoSEQ multiplex PCR, lists solely in-frame clones and lacks some. Of around 110,000 clones listed, about 94% are singletons. The cohort excluded patients with autoimmune disease history or systemic immunosuppression. Specimen: CD4+ or CD8+ T cells sorted from blood, collected in a trial of the OX40 agonist ivuxolimab. This clonotype was sampled from an adult with an advanced solid tumor such as melanoma, head and neck, liver or kidney cancer.

As DNA, the CDR3 is TGTGCCAGCAGCGCCCGGACAGGGAGTCCCACTGAAGCTTTCTTT. It yields the protein CASSARTGSPTEAFF. This chain connects TRBV7-9 to TRBJ1-1; 8 bases map to TRBD1. The V and J ends lost 5 bases and 4 bases, in that order; junction bases with no gene match: 9. The CDR3 contains 15 residues. Germline values: CDR1 SEHNR, CDR2 FQNEAQ (reference sequence).